This entry lists 13 T cell receptor gamma chains sequenced from one sample in a study of intestinal T cells in coeliac disease. For each case, the template was genomic DNA from ten roughly 5-µm formalin-fixed paraffin-embedded scrolls. The TRG library came from 200 to 250 ng of biopsy DNA amplified with LymphoTrack primers. TCRdb redid the clone calls on the multiplex PCR reads with CATT. The table lists 2,000 to 2,500 gamma-chain clones, approximately 50% of them singletons. Sequenced input: a duodenal biopsy. These receptors originate from a human donor with celiac disease.

This clone is judged large (0.1 to 1%). The chain combines TRGV4 with TRGJ1 or TRGJ2. Looked up from germline, CDR1 is EGSTGY and CDR2 is YDSYTSSV. This CDR3 is 13 amino acids long. The V and J ends lost 2 bases and 1 base, in that order; junction bases with no gene match: 2. The CDR3 DNA follows: TGTGCCACCTGGGATGATAATTATTATAAGAAACTCTTT. This gives the protein CATWDDNYYKKLF.

The V gene is TRGV2, the J gene TRGJ1 or TRGJ2. This CDR3 contains 15 residues. Germline-derived CDR1 and CDR2 are EGSNGY and YDSYNSKV. V shed 10 bases, J shed 3 bases, and the junction held 18 bases outside the gene matches. The CDR3 here is CATGTGPEGYYKKLF. CDR3 nucleotide sequence: TGTGCCACTGGGACTGGCCCAGAGGGTTATTATAAGAAACTCTTT.

The chain's CDR3 is CALWEVHRNYKKLF. CDR3 DNA: TGTGCCTTGTGGGAGGTGCATAGGAATTATAAGAAACTCTTT. This chain uses TRGV9 with TRGJ1 or TRGJ2. With V trimmed by 0 bases and J by 5 bases, 7 bases remained unmatched. Germline lookup yields CDR1 GITISATS and CDR2 ISYDGTV (reference sequence). CDR3 length: 14 residues.

This clone has a handful of counts. The genes are TRGV4 and TRGJ1 or TRGJ2. Trimming cost V 2 bases and J 4 bases; bases outside gene matches: 5. Per the germline V gene, CDR1 is EGSTGY and CDR2 is YDSYTSSV. The CDR3 sequence is 13 residues long. The CDR3 coding sequence is TGTGCCACCTGGGATGTGGGCTATTATAAGAAACTCTTT. This translates into CATWDVGYYKKLF.

The chain couples TRGV10 to TRGJ1 or TRGJ2. TRGV10 is noted as an ORF with a role that remains uncertain. After removal of 8 bases from V and 11 bases from J, the junction contained 7 bases not matched to a gene. This CDR3 comprises 10 residues. The CDR3 reads CAAWDYEKLF. CDR3 sequence (DNA): TGTGCTGCGTGGGATTACGAGAAACTCTTT.

Worth noting for this clone: This could be a read error, since a much larger clone is one nucleotide away. This chain links TRGV5 with TRGJ1 or TRGJ2. Per the germline V gene, CDR1 is VINAFY and CDR2 is YDVSNSKD. This CDR3 is built from 16 residues. CDR3 loop: CATWDSLQPNYCKKLF. In DNA form, the CDR3 reads TGTGCCACCTGGGACAGTCTCCAGCCTAATTATTGTAAGAAACTCTTT.

This clone occurred a few times. The genes are TRGV2 and TRGJ1 or TRGJ2. There are 14 residues in the CDR3. Looked up from germline, CDR1 is EGSNGY and CDR2 is YDSYNSKV. J gave up 2 bases and V 3 bases, and 7 bases lay outside the gene matches. The CDR3 coding sequence is TGTGCCACCTGGGACAATCCTGATTATTATAAGAAACTCTTT. This sequence encodes CATWDNPDYYKKLF.

This chain joins TRGV2 and TRGJ1 or TRGJ2. Germline trimming cut 1 base from V and 0 bases from J; bases unmatched to any gene: 6. Germline CDR1 reads EGSNGY; CDR2 reads YDSYNSKV. The CDR3 is made up of 15 amino acids. As DNA, the CDR3 is TGTGCCACCTGGGACGGCCCTTTGAATTATTATAAGAAACTCTTT. Translation: CATWDGPLNYYKKLF.

By proportion, this clone is large. The chain uses TRGV8 and TRGJP2. The CDR3 loop spans 16 amino acids. Germline values: CDR1 VENAVY, CDR2 YDSYNSRV. Trimming cost V 6 bases and J 3 bases; bases outside gene matches: 13. This CDR3 reads CATWSLQRGSDWIKTF. CDR3 DNA: TGTGCCACCTGGTCCCTACAGCGGGGTAGTGATTGGATCAAGACGTTT.

The chain links TRGV2 to TRGJ1 or TRGJ2. The V and J ends lost 1 base and 8 bases, in that order; junction bases with no gene match: 5. The CDR3 contains 12 residues. Germline V gives CDR1 EGSNGY, CDR2 YDSYNSKV. The CDR3: CATWDGNDKKLF. DNA of the CDR3: TGTGCCACCTGGGACGGAAATGATAAGAAACTCTTT.

For this clone: This CDR3 is also generated by other DNA sequences in the sample. V is TRGV2 and J is TRGJP2. The V gene end was trimmed by 3 bases and the J gene end by 1 base; junction bases not matched to a gene: 14. Per the germline V gene, CDR1 is EGSNGY and CDR2 is YDSYNSKV. The CDR3 is 18 amino acids. The CDR3 here is CATWDSPGIPSSDWIKTF. In nucleotides, the CDR3 is TGTGCCACCTGGGACTCCCCAGGTATCCCTAGTAGTGATTGGATCAAGACGTTT.

Notes on this clone: A much larger clone differs from this one at a single base, so this may be a read error. The chain combines TRGV10 with TRGJ1 or TRGJ2. TRGV10 qualifies as an ORF whose function is uncertain. The V and J ends lost 11 bases and 7 bases, in that order; junction bases with no gene match: 15. The CDR3 covers 13 residues. CDR3 amino acids: CAARDLRKYKKLF. CDR3 nucleotide sequence: TGTGCTGCGCGGGATTTACGAAAATATAAGAAACTCTTT.

This clone was detected a few times. The J gene is TRGJP2, the V gene TRGV8. CDR1 is VENAVY and CDR2 is YDSYNSRV in the germline V gene. This CDR3 comprises 18 residues. J gave up 0 bases and V 2 bases, and 12 bases lay outside the gene matches. The CDR3: CATWDKKTGYSSDWIKTF. The DNA of the CDR3 is TGTGCCACCTGGGATAAAAAAACAGGATATAGTAGTGATTGGATCAAGACGTTT.